This T cell receptor (beta chain) was captured by sequencing in a study of blood T cell repertoires in COVID-19. Study overall: The study drew acute and convalescent COVID-19 samples from the United States, Italy and Spain. Nucleic acid was either cDNA or gDNA, and it came from T cells, B-cell-depleted T cells, or PBMCs.

Per the original data handling: Estimation of nucleated cell counts relied on the amplification of reference gene primers. Sequencing was performed with immunoSEQ multiplex PCR; in TCRdb, only in-frame clones are kept and a portion is missing. V, J and clone size derive from that table, while D and trimming were established from the DNA sequence. Of about 230,000 clones in the sample, 87% were seen once. This CDR3 comprises 14 residues. Trimming stripped 2 bases from V and 6 bases from J, with 13 bases between. Germline CDR1 and CDR2: MNHEY and SVGEGT. The receptor's source is a woman between 18 and 29 years old who had recovered from COVID-19. The sequencing sample was made of peripheral blood. The J gene is TRBJ1-2, the V gene TRBV6-2 or TRBV6-3; no clear D gene. The CDR3, as DNA: TGTGCCAGCAGTTACCGCCCAAAGAGTGATGGCTACACCTTC. This codes for CASSYRPKSDGYTF.